The 8 T cell receptor beta chains listed next were all sequenced from one sample in a study of tumor and adjacent non-tumor tissue in lung cancer. The template was RNA from unsorted bulk tissue. Distant lung tissue was collected more than 3 cm away from the tumor edge. Three rounds of nested PCR, following a modified ARM-PCR protocol, produced the TCRbeta library. From the multiplex PCR reads, TCRdb called clonotypes with MiXCR, one entry per CDR3 protein. Of about 110,000 distinct CDR3 sequences in the sample, 60% to 65% were seen once. What was sequenced was distant non-tumor lung tissue. These receptors came from a man between 60 and 70 years old with non-small cell lung cancer.

Regarding this clonotype: Possible read error: a much larger clone is one base away. V gene TRBV28 combines with J gene TRBJ1-4; no clear D gene. Looked up from germline, CDR1 is MDHEN and CDR2 is SYDVKM. The CDR3 is 13 amino acids. The V end was cut by 9 bases, the J end by 8 bases, with 16 bases between. Written as DNA, the CDR3 is TGTGCCAGGAGTCTGAGGGCTCTCGAAAAACTGTTTTTT. It is translated as CARSLRALEKLFF.

Comment on this clonotype: Mismatch with germline at one junction end may stem from a read error. The CDR3 is CPSSLGGTEGSYEQYF. In DNA form, the CDR3 reads TGTCCCAGTAGCTTAGGCGGGACAGAGGGCTCCTACGAGCAGTACTTC. V usage is TRBV13 and J usage is TRBJ2-7; D may be TRBD1 (7 bases). The CDR3 has 16 residues. The V gene's germline CDR1 is PRHDT and CDR2 FYEKMQ (reference sequence). Looking up the rest from reference TRBV13 and TRBJ2-7 gives the full variable domain: AAGVIQSPRHLIKEKRETATLKCYPIPRHDTVYWYQQGPGQDPQFLISFYEKMQSDKGSIPDRFSAQQFSDYHSELNMSSLELGDSALYFCPSSLGGTEGSYEQYFGPGTRLTVT.

The chain couples TRBV11-2 to TRBJ2-2; D call uncertain. The CDR3 totals 14 residues. CDR1 and CDR2 from the germline V gene are SGHAT and FQNNGV. V lost 9 bases and J 6 bases, leaving 17 bases between the germline ends. This CDR3 is CASGLDRFPGELFF. CDR3 bases: TGTGCCAGTGGCTTAGACCGCTTTCCCGGGGAGCTGTTTTTT. The variable domain in full, completed from reference TRBV11-2 and TRBJ2-2, reads EAGVAQSPRYKIIEKRQSVAFWCNPISGHATLYWYQQILGQGPKLLIQFQNNGVVDDSQLPKDRFSAERLKGVDSTLKIQPAKLEDSAVYLCASGLDRFPGELFFGEGSRLTVL.

To note about this clonotype: Sequence at one end of the junction differs from germline and may be a read error. The rearrangement joins TRBV12-3 or TRBV12-4 to TRBJ2-6, with D tentatively TRBD2 (6 bases). The length of the CDR3 is 17 residues. In DNA, the CDR3 is TGTGCCAACAGTCCTGGGACTTCTGTCCCTGGGGCCAACATCCTGACTTTC. This encodes CANSPGTSVPGANILTF.

The rearrangement links TRBV6-1 to TRBJ2-3; D is ambiguous. V lost 6 bases, J lost 0 bases, and 13 bases lay in between. CDR1 MNHNS and CDR2 SASEGT come from the germline V gene. The CDR3 has 15 amino acids. CDR3 sequence reads: CASRIRRDSTDTQYF. Written as DNA, the CDR3 is TGTGCCAGCAGAATACGGAGAGATAGCACAGATACGCAGTATTTT.

As regards this clonotype: Possible read error: a much larger clone is one base away. This chain joins TRBV7-8 and TRBJ2-1; D is perhaps TRBD2 (6 bases). Germline V CDR1 and CDR2: SGHVS, FQNEAQ. This CDR3 has 15 amino acids. In DNA, the CDR3 is TGTGCCGGCAGCTTAGTAGGGACTGCCTGCAATGAGCAGTTCTTC. Residues: CAGSLVGTACNEQFF.

About this clonotype itself: One end of the junction varies from germline; a read error may be responsible. The chain employs TRBV11-1 and TRBJ2-7; no clear D. This CDR3 has 16 residues. Germline assignment: CDR1 SGHAT and CDR2 FQDESV (reference sequence). CDR3 amino acids: CASNLRGCFSSYEQYF. The CDR3 DNA follows: TGTGCCAGCAACTTACGTGGCTGCTTCAGCTCCTACGAGCAGTACTTC.

About this clonotype itself: The CDR3 does not close with the conserved phenylalanine or tryptophan, likely indicating a read error. The chain joins TRBV5-4 to TRBJ1-1; D not certain. CDR3 size: 14 residues. Germline-derived CDR1 and CDR2 are SGHNT and YYREEE (reference sequence). CDR3 amino acids: CANSFNSDSAEAFL. The CDR3 region has the DNA TGTGCCAACAGCTTTAATTCGGATTCGGCTGAAGCTTTCCTT.